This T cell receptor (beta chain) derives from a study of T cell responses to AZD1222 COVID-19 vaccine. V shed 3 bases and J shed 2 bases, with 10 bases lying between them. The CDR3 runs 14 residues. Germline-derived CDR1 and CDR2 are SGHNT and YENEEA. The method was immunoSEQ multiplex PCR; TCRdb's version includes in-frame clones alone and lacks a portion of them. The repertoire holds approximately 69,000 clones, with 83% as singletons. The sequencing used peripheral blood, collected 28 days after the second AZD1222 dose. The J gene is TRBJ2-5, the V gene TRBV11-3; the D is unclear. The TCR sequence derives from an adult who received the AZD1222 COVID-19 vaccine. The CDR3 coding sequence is TGTGCCAGCAGCTTGGTCGGGTGGCAAGAGACCCAGTACTTC. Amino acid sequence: CASSLVGWQETQYF.